This T cell receptor beta chain was observed in a study of identical twins (dated by TCRdb to the mid-2010s). As for the study more broadly: To test whether fetal clonotypes persist, this study deep-sequenced TCR alpha and beta repertoires from monozygotic twins, from unrelated adults of various ages, and from cord blood. To rule out contamination, replicate twin experiments were performed at different times with different library preparation protocols.

All donors were healthy Caucasians. The twin cohort consisted of three pairs of female monozygotic twins, all aged about 18 to 29 years. Using Miltenyi CD45RO+ enrichment and human naive T-cell isolation kits, memory (CD45RO+) and naive T cells were isolated from PBMC. This clonotype was recorded many times. The antigen this receptor binds is unknown. No much larger clone exists at a distance of one base, and base qualities are not known. The CDR3 numbers 14 residues from cysteine through phenylalanine. The DNA shown is the 42-base CDR3, in frame from base 1. CDR1 is given as SQVTM and CDR2 as ANQGSEA, both from the germline V gene. V and J are trimmed by 2 bases and 5 bases, and the gene matches miss 4 bases of the junction. The library was made by 5' RACE. TCRdb lists the instrument as Illumina HiSeq 2000. A universal primer binding site was introduced by template switching, and a unique molecular identifier was present in the final cDNA, enabling accurate counting of TCR cDNA molecules. Specific primers in the conserved constant-segment region were used to synthesize first-strand cDNA for TCR alpha and beta chains. To control for contamination, every cDNA library carried two barcodes: a SMART-Mk sample barcode plus Illumina barcodes. TruSeq adapter sequences, together with Illumina sample barcodes, were added in two successive PCR steps. Sequencing of the TCR alpha and beta cDNA libraries was done on the Illumina HiSeq platform using custom primers. On the authors' methods: Unique molecular identifiers were extracted from raw reads with MiGEC, and CDR3 positions were determined with MiXCR. Recombination models were inferred per individual with the repgenHMM and IGoR tools using an EM algorithm. Shared clonotypes were analyzed with the tcR package in R, and sharing was normalized by the product of cloneset sizes. Out-of-frame nonproductive sequences were analyzed to study raw recombination free of thymic and clonal selection effects. TCRdb cleaned the public reads at Q25 with fastp, built clones with MiXCR and kept in-frame beta chains. Rows are combined by CDR3 protein, so each entry shows the most common genes and DNA. The V and J calls and clone size come from TCRdb's table, not from the authors' own analysis. The sample table holds around 300,000 distinct CDR3 sequences, of which approximately 8% were seen once. The biggest ten clones account for roughly 2% of the sample.

Paper-wide results and their limitations: In monozygotic twins, recombination models systematically underestimated out-of-frame TCR alpha sharing, but the models matched the sharing seen between unrelated individuals. Because the same donors could not be followed over many years, the conclusions depended on cross-sectional statistical analysis. Abundant cord blood beta clonotypes had fewer insertions, young adult naive repertoires showed a similar but weaker trend, and memory repertoires showed no such trend. Compared with coincidental sharing between unrelated individuals, out-of-frame TCR alpha sequences shared between twins showed an excess of sequences with low generation probability. Zero-insertion analyses could be partly confounded by invariant T cells such as MAIT and iNKT, though diverse VJ usage argued against such confounding for most clonotypes. A weaker excess of twin sharing was found in beta out-of-frame sequences because the signal-to-noise ratio was lowered by fewer shared sequences.

This sample was also put to use in a study of yellow fever vaccine responses in identical twins. As noted in the second study: According to the authors, in identical twins the way T cells responded to vaccination appeared partly convergent and partly personalized. In identical twins, the study followed T cell clones that responded to the vaccine with precision.

Sequenced: memory (CD45RO+) T cells sorted from blood. Taken with the paper, the label for cell subset or site translates to: CD45RO+ enriched T cells. Recombination linked TRBV29-1 to TRBJ2-5; TRBD2 agrees with 11 junctional bases. The source of this sequence is a woman aged 18-30 years in good health. The bases read TGCAGCGTTGAAAAGACTAGCGGGATTGAGACCCAGTACTTC. Its coded protein is CSVEKTSGIETQYF.